This paragraph reports one TCR beta chain. There are many counts of this clonotype. Its antigen has not been determined. Qualities for individual bases were not recorded, and no much larger clone is one base off. The label giving this sample's treatment or condition can be read as: allogeneic hematopoietic cell transplantation with graft depleted of TCRalphabeta T cells and CD19 B cells. TCRalphabeta/CD19-depleted allogeneic hematopoietic cell grafts were given to the transplant recipients, all of whom were children. Libraries came from PCR. Sequencing used an Illumina HiSeq 2500. To normalize quantification of the TCRbeta repertoire, the TCR libraries were built with molecular barcoding that relied on unique molecular identifiers. TCRdb cleaned the public reads at Q25 with fastp, built clones with MiXCR and kept in-frame beta chains. Every distinct CDR3 protein forms one entry, paired with its most common genes and DNA. Here the sample has 900,000 or so distinct CDR3 sequences; roughly 15% occur a single time. Approximately 5% of the sample belongs to the ten largest clones.

The CDR3 starts with the cysteine, ends with the phenylalanine, and has 15 residues. Of all the DNA, just the CDR3 is kept, 45 bases in frame from base 1. Sequences MNHEY (CDR1) and SVGEGT (CDR2) are obtained from the germline V gene. The junction carries 8 bases between V and J, which are trimmed by 0 bases and 0 bases respectively. The data were obtained in a study of T-cell reconstitution after alpha-beta-depleted transplantation in children (dated by TCRdb to 2016 to 2017). Study-wide context: The study quantitatively tracked T-cell immune reconstitution after TCRalphabeta/CD19-depleted allogeneic hematopoietic cell transplantation in children using TCR repertoire profiling.

Overall results and qualifications from the work: Over subsequent months, a decline in hyperexpanded clone frequencies was noted, and after one year, T-cell counts and TCRbeta diversity were mostly ascribed to newly produced T cells. In some patients, the high TCRbeta diversity seen at day 60 was put down to recipient T cells and intrathymic progenitors that had survived conditioning. Apparently early alphabetaT-cell count recovery about two months after transplant reportedly relied on only several hundred rapidly expanded clones derived from non-depleted graft cells.

The receptor chain draws on TRBV6-2 or TRBV6-3 and TRBJ1-1; the D gene assignment is ambiguous. The origin of this receptor is a male patient younger than 18 who had a stem cell transplant for acute lymphoblastic leukemia, so the T cells may come from the graft donor. The material sequenced was PBMCs, mostly from graft donor cells, taken 360 days after TCRalphabeta/CD19-depleted stem cell transplant. The CDR3: CASSYSSRMNTEAFF. The nucleotide sequence is given as TGTGCCAGCAGTTACTCGAGCAGGATGAACACTGAAGCTTTCTTT.